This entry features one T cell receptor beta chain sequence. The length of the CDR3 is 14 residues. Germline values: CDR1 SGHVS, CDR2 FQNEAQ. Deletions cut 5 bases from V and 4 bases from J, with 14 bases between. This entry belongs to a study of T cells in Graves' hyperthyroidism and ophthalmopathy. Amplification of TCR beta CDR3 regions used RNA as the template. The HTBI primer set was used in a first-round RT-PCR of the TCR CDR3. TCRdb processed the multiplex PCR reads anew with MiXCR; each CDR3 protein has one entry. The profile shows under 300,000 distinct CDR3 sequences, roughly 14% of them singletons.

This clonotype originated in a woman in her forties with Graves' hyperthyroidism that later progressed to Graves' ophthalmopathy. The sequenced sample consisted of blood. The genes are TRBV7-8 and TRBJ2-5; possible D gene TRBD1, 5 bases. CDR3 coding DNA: TGTGCCAGCAGCCCCTGGGGCGGTGGAGAGACCCAGTACTTC. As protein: CASSPWGGGETQYF.